This entry describes one T cell receptor beta chain. Its antigen is not yet known. Base qualities are not provided; no much larger clone lies one nucleotide away. The immunoSEQ Assay, which relies on bias-controlled multiplex PCR amplification of genomic DNA, was used to profile TCRbeta CDR3 regions. Under the source paper's analysis protocol: To quantify the absolute abundance of each unique TCRbeta CDR3 region, the sequences were collapsed and filtered. Differential abundance was tested with a binomial (Fisher-equivalent) model and with a beta-binomial model adding time-dependent variance fitted from healthy donors. Clones with fewer than 5 combined templates were removed, and a clone was called differentially abundant if the clone's Benjamini-Hochberg FDR was below 0.01. In the beta-binomial model, variance was expressed as a function of the total template count across the two samples, in the form v = (b*log(k)+a)^2. As stored in TCRdb, this immuneACCESS dataset retains in-frame rearrangements with V and J assigned. A fraction of the clones does not appear; measured against another copy, unresolved V genes explain less than half of the discrepancy, and the remainder lacks a known reason. From that table come the V and J calls and clone size; the DNA was used to work out D and trimming. The sample table lists under 120,000 clones, approximately 90% of them with a count of one. About a sixth of the sample belongs to the ten largest clones.

The sample is drawn from a study of identifying expanded T cells in peripheral blood (dated by TCRdb to between 2018 and 2020). Regarding the study in general: Four technical replicates, made by sequencing separate aliquots from the same pool of genomic DNA, were compared pairwise.

No immune events, such as infections, were documented for the healthy donors during the collection period. Time-dependent variance in a beta-binomial model of T-cell clone differential abundance was calibrated using healthy-donor blood repertoires as a training cohort. The training cohort comprised roughly ten healthy donors, 3 female and 7 male. On average the donors were approximately 40 years old, and their ages spanned 29 to 64 years. Whole blood from each healthy donor was obtained from a commercial supplier and was collected at three time points 2 to 3 weeks apart. For immunosequencing, genomic DNA was extracted from unsorted whole blood. Beyond this particular receptor, the publication reports: Variance in clone template counts between roughly 2-week samples significantly increased with total template count across all healthy donors. The authors expected biological variance in healthy repertoires might increase further over much longer intervals such as months to years. Approximately 1.2 differentially abundant clones were flagged by the binomial model between technical replicates, whereas about 16 and 19 were flagged over about two weeks and four weeks, respectively. Both the number of clones called differentially abundant and the false-positive rate were significantly reduced by the beta-binomial model across all healthy-donor time intervals.

CDR1 and CDR2 (SGHVS, FQNEAQ) derive from the germline V gene. From the cysteine up to the phenylalanine, the CDR3 has a length of 20 residues. Of all the DNA, just the CDR3 is kept, 60 bases in frame from base 1. V is pruned by 5 bases and J by 4 bases, leaving 23 bases of the junction without a gene match. Sequenced sample: blood. Recombination linked TRBV7-8 to TRBJ1-2, with 9 middle bases fitting TRBD1. The sequence was collected from a person aged 18 to 75 in good health. In nucleotides, the sequence is TGTGCCAGCAGCCCTAGAAACCGAAATATACAGGGGGCTTTTGGCTATGGCTACACCTTC. It codes for CASSPRNRNIQGAFGYGYTF.